Each of the 28 T cell receptor beta chains below was sequenced from the same sample in a study of blood T cells in healthy people across ages. The use of a sample-barcoded 5' primer and a J-beta primer mix characterized a second PCR of roughly 7 to 11 cycles. TCRdb reprocessed the 5' RACE reads with MiXCR, giving one entry per CDR3 protein. The repertoire holds 1.8 million or so distinct CDR3 sequences, about two fifths seen once, with 20% to 25% in the top ten. Specimen: blood. The receptors here all came from a human donor in good health.

This chain joins TRBV5-1 and TRBJ2-3, with D uncertain. V lost 4 bases, J lost 8 bases, and 17 bases lay in between. The germline V gene encodes CDR1 SGHRS and CDR2 YFSETQ. CDR3 length: 14 amino acids. This chain's CDR3 is CASSPEPERGTQYF. The CDR3 nucleotides are TGCGCCAGCAGCCCCGAACCCGAGCGCGGTACGCAGTATTTT.

This clonotype turned up a few times. The chain employs TRBV28 and TRBJ2-4; 11 nucleotides align to TRBD2. The CDR3 is made up of 15 amino acids. Germline values: CDR1 MDHEN, CDR2 SYDVKM. V gave up 5 bases and J gave up 13 bases; unmatched junction bases: 13. CDR3 coding DNA: TGTGCCAGCAGTCCAATAGCGGGGGGGCCAAGGGAGCAGTACTTC. Residues: CASSPIAGGPREQYF.

This clonotype showed up just a few times. V usage is TRBV27 and J usage is TRBJ2-7, with D possibly TRBD1 on 5 matching bases. In germline, CDR1 is MNHEY, CDR2 SMNVEV (reference sequence). CDR3 length equals 14 residues. The V end lost 4 bases, the J end lost 4 bases, and 14 bases lay between the germline ends. The CDR3 reads CASSYAGQRYEQYF. Written as DNA, the CDR3 is TGTGCCAGCAGTTACGCCGGACAAAGATACGAGCAGTACTTC.

The chain links TRBV6-5 to TRBJ1-2; possible D gene TRBD1, 5 bases. CDR1 MNHEY and CDR2 SVGAGI come from the germline V gene. The V end was cut by 0 bases, the J end by 4 bases, with 18 bases between. The CDR3 loop spans 17 amino acids. This CDR3 is CASSYSFSGAEPYGYTF. CDR3 nucleotides: TGTGCCAGCAGTTACTCGTTTTCTGGGGCTGAGCCCTATGGCTACACCTTC.

V usage is TRBV4-3 and J usage is TRBJ1-2, with D unresolved. Germline V gene sequence: CDR1 LGHNA, CDR2 YSLEER. The CDR3 spans 15 residues. V shed 1 base and J shed 0 bases, with 9 bases lying between them. The CDR3 nucleotides are TGCGCCAGCAGCCAAGGGTCCTCAGCTAACTATGGCTACACCTTC. Translated, it gives CASSQGSSANYGYTF.

V is TRBV20-1 and J is TRBJ1-1; no clear D gene. From germline, CDR1 is DFQATT and CDR2 SNEGSKA (reference sequence). This CDR3 has 10 residues. V lost 4 bases to trimming and J lost 7 bases, with 7 bases between them. The CDR3 nucleotides are TGCAGTGCTATTCTATATGAAGCTTTCTTT. Protein sequence: CSAILYEAFF.

J is TRBJ1-2 and V is TRBV28; D ambiguous. Germline-derived CDR1 and CDR2 are MDHEN and SYDVKM. Trimming stripped 3 bases from V and 8 bases from J, with 19 bases between. This CDR3 has 15 amino acids. The CDR3: CASSFPTGFAIGYTF. The CDR3 DNA follows: TGTGCCAGCAGTTTCCCTACCGGTTTTGCGATCGGCTACACCTTC.

The chain carries TRBV7-9 and TRBJ2-1; D is unclear. The germline gives CDR1 SEHNR, CDR2 FQNEAQ (reference sequence). V was shortened by 5 bases and J by 4 bases, with 12 bases between the two germline ends. This CDR3 region has 14 residues. Written as DNA, the CDR3 is TGTGCCAGCAGCCCCAATGACGAGTACAATGAGCAGTTCTTC. It yields the protein CASSPNDEYNEQFF. The full variable domain, in which reference TRBV7-9 and TRBJ2-1 provide the parts outside the CDR3, is DTGVSQNPRHKITKRGQNVTFRCDPISEHNRLYWYRQTLGQGPEFLTYFQNEAQLEKSRLLSDRFSAERPKGSFSTLEIQRTEQGDSAMYLCASSPNDEYNEQFFGPGTRLTVL.

The chain has TRBV29-1 and TRBJ2-2; D is perhaps TRBD1 or TRBD2 (6 bases each). The V gene lost 4 bases and the J gene lost 2 bases, with 17 bases spanning the gap. This CDR3 has 16 amino acids. Germline lookup yields CDR1 SQVTM and CDR2 ANQGSEA. The DNA for the CDR3 is TGCAGCGTTGTTCTTCGGGGGCCATCTAACACCGGGGAGCTGTTTTTT. This sequence encodes CSVVLRGPSNTGELFF.

The chain joins TRBV20-1 to TRBJ1-2; D ambiguous. Germline V CDR1 and CDR2: DFQATT, SNEGSKA (reference sequence). V shed 4 bases and J shed 5 bases, with 20 bases lying between them. The CDR3 extends over 15 amino acids. The CDR3: CSATLGLSGGYGYTF. CDR3 bases: TGCAGTGCTACGTTAGGACTTTCGGGTGGTTATGGCTACACCTTC.

J is TRBJ2-3 and V is TRBV12-3 or TRBV12-4, with D tentatively TRBD2 (6 bases). The CDR3 consists of 19 residues. Trimming shortened V by 3 bases and J by 0 bases, and 22 bases separated the two germline ends. CDR3 nucleotides: TGTGCCAGCAGTTTCGCACAACGGGGACTGATTATTAGCACAGATACGCAGTATTTT. This sequence encodes CASSFAQRGLIISTDTQYF.

The V and J genes are TRBV4-1 and TRBJ2-1, with 7 bases fitting TRBD2. CDR1 is MGHRA and CDR2 is YSYEKL in the germline V gene. V was pared by 7 bases and J by 10 bases, with 7 bases of the junction left unmatched. The CDR3 loop spans 12 amino acids. In nucleotides, the CDR3 is TGCGCCAGCATGGGCGGAGCGGGGGAGCAGTTCTTC. Encoded protein: CASMGGAGEQFF.

The chain links TRBV7-2 to TRBJ2-4; 10 bases map to TRBD2. The CDR3 runs 14 residues. V was pared by 5 bases and J by 9 bases, with 7 bases of the junction left unmatched. CDR1 is SGHTA, CDR2 FQGNSA, per germline. The CDR3 nucleotides are TGTGCCAGCAGCGTTATAGCGGGGGGTTCCATTCAGTACTTC. It encodes CASSVIAGGSIQYF. The complete variable domain, with remaining parts taken from reference TRBV7-2 and TRBJ2-4, reads GAGVSQSPSNKVTEKGKDVELRCDPISGHTALYWYRQSLGQGLEFLIYFQGNSAPDKSGLPSDRFSAERTGGSVSTLTIQRTQQEDSAVYLCASSVIAGGSIQYFGAGTRLSVL.

Many counts were recorded for this clonotype. The rearrangement links TRBV4-3 to TRBJ2-3; 10 nucleotides align to TRBD1. J gave up 4 bases and V 2 bases, and 6 bases lay outside the gene matches. The CDR3 is 16 residues long. Germline lookup yields CDR1 LGHNA and CDR2 YSLEER. The CDR3 reads CASSQKTGGGADTQYF. CDR3 bases: TGCGCCAGCAGCCAAAAGACAGGGGGCGGCGCAGATACGCAGTATTTT.

The chain joins TRBV2 to TRBJ1-5; D is possibly TRBD1 (5 bases). CDR1 and CDR2 (germline): SNHLY, FYNNEI. The CDR3 spans 16 residues. V lost 5 bases and J lost 4, with 18 bases in between. CDR3 protein: CASSTARQLLNQPQHF. CDR3 coding DNA: TGTGCCAGCAGTACAGCCCGACAGCTCCTAAATCAGCCCCAGCATTTT.

V usage is TRBV11-2 and J usage is TRBJ2-1, with TRBD2 identical over 11 bases. V lost 5 bases and J lost 6; bases outside the gene matches: 6. The germline V gene has CDR1 SGHAT and CDR2 FQNNGV. The CDR3 sequence is 15 residues long. CDR3 nucleotides: TGTGCCAGCAGCCCACTAGCGGGGGCCACCAATGAGCAGTTCTTC. Translating it yields CASSPLAGATNEQFF. Looking up the rest from reference TRBV11-2 and TRBJ2-1 gives the full variable domain: EAGVAQSPRYKIIEKRQSVAFWCNPISGHATLYWYQQILGQGPKLLIQFQNNGVVDDSQLPKDRFSAERLKGVDSTLKIQPAKLEDSAVYLCASSPLAGATNEQFFGPGTRLTVL.

V usage is TRBV7-3 and J usage is TRBJ2-1; D ambiguous. The CDR3 is made up of 16 amino acids. The germline gives CDR1 SGHTA, CDR2 FQGTGA. Trimming took off 1 base at V and 0 bases at J, with 10 bases between the two ends. The CDR3 sequence is CASSLIGGSSYNEQFF. The CDR3 DNA reads TGTGCCAGCAGCTTAATAGGCGGAAGCTCCTACAATGAGCAGTTCTTC. Based on the CDR3 plus reference TRBV7-3 and TRBJ2-1, the full variable domain is GAGVSQTPSNKVTEKGKYVELRCDPISGHTALYWYRQSLGQGPEFLIYFQGTGAADDSGLPNDRFFAVRPEGSVSTLKIQRTERGDSAVYLCASSLIGGSSYNEQFFGPGTRLTVL.

This clonotype was seen only a few times. J is TRBJ1-5 and V is TRBV20-1; TRBD1 might be the D (5 bases). Germline lookup yields CDR1 DFQATT and CDR2 SNEGSKA (reference sequence). This CDR3 comprises 13 residues. The germline V and J ends were trimmed by 6 bases and 0 bases, with 9 bases remaining between them. CDR3 sequence (DNA): TGCAGTGCCGGGGGGTATAGCAATCAGCCCCAGCATTTT. It translates to CSAGGYSNQPQHF.

Only a few counts were recorded for this clonotype. The chain is built from TRBV28 and TRBJ1-2, with D possibly matching TRBD1 (6 bases). Germline CDR1 and CDR2: MDHEN and SYDVKM. The CDR3 has 16 residues. V was clipped by 2 bases and J by 1 base, with 14 bases between them. The CDR3 bases are TGTGCCAGCAGTTTAGGATTGGGACAACATAACTATGGCTACACCTTC. It specifies CASSLGLGQHNYGYTF.

The chain links TRBV2 to TRBJ2-7; D possibly matches TRBD1 or TRBD2 (5 bases each). The CDR3 spans 12 residues. The germline gives CDR1 SNHLY, CDR2 FYNNEI. Trimming left V 11 bases short and J 7 bases short, with 18 bases between. The chain's CDR3 is CAAGTAPWEQYF. In nucleotides, the CDR3 is TGTGCCGCCGGGACGGCCCCTTGGGAGCAGTACTTC. The whole variable domain, remainder taken from reference TRBV2 and TRBJ2-7, is EPEVTQTPSHQVTQMGQEVILRCVPISNHLYFYWYRQILGQKVEFLVSFYNNEISEKSEIFDDQFSVERPDGSNFTLKIRSTKLEDSAMYFCAAGTAPWEQYFGPGTRLTVT.

The V and J genes are TRBV6-1 and TRBJ1-5, with D maybe TRBD1 (5 bases). Germline-derived CDR1 and CDR2 are MNHNS and SASEGT. Trimming shortened V by 7 bases and J by 3 bases, and 13 bases separated the two germline ends. This CDR3 comprises 14 residues. The DNA of the CDR3 is TGTGCCAGCAATGGGGCAACCCCCAATCAGCCCCAGCATTTT. It codes for CASNGATPNQPQHF.

The chain combines TRBV20-1 with TRBJ2-1; D unresolved. Trimming cost V 0 bases and J 4 bases, with 13 bases left between them. The CDR3 has 15 residues. The germline V gene encodes CDR1 DFQATT and CDR2 SNEGSKA (reference sequence). The CDR3 bases are TGCAGTGCTAGAGATGCGAGGCAGGTGTACAATGAGCAGTTCTTC. Its translation is CSARDARQVYNEQFF.

A few counts support this clonotype. This chain uses TRBV6-1 with TRBJ2-3; 8 bases are shared with TRBD2. V lost 0 bases to trimming and J lost 3 bases; unmatched junction nucleotides: 2. Germline loops: CDR1 MNHNS, CDR2 SASEGT. The CDR3 runs to 15 residues. The CDR3 bases are TGTGCCAGCAGTGAAGCGACTAGCGAAACAGATACGCAGTATTTT. It translates to CASSEATSETDTQYF.

The rearrangement uses TRBV29-1 and TRBJ2-1; D call uncertain. This CDR3 region has 11 residues. Germline CDR1 reads SQVTM; CDR2 reads ANQGSEA. V lost 8 bases to trimming and J lost 0 bases, with 5 bases between them. In DNA, the CDR3 is TGCAGCTCAACCTCCTACAATGAGCAGTTCTTC. This encodes CSSTSYNEQFF.

This clonotype has just a few counts. The chain joins TRBV2 to TRBJ2-1; D is unresolved. Germline V CDR1 and CDR2: SNHLY, FYNNEI. Between the trimmed V and J ends, which lost 6 bases and 4 bases, there was a span of 10 bases. This CDR3 has 13 residues. CDR3 loop: CASSKTIYNEQFF. The CDR3 nucleotides are TGTGCCAGCAGCAAGACAATTTACAATGAGCAGTTCTTC.

A remark on this clonotype: A read error may account for a junction end that differs from germline. The rearrangement links TRBV5-1 to TRBJ2-7, with TRBD1 identical over 8 bases. This CDR3 has 13 residues. Looked up from germline, CDR1 is SGHRS and CDR2 is YFSETQ. CDR3 DNA: TGCGCCAGCAGCCATGGGACAGGCAATGAGCGGTTCTTC. It specifies CASSHGTGNERFF. The full variable domain, its missing parts supplied by reference TRBV5-1 and TRBJ2-7, is KAGVTQTPRYLIKTRGQQVTLSCSPISGHRSVSWYQQTPGQGLQFLFEYFSETQRNKGNFPGRFSGRQFSNSRSEMNVSTLELGDSALYLCASSHGTGNERFFGPGTRLTVT.

The rearrangement uses TRBV20-1 and TRBJ2-7, with D possibly matching TRBD2 (5 bases). The CDR3 runs to 13 residues. CDR1 and CDR2 (germline): DFQATT, SNEGSKA (reference sequence). Trimming left V 4 bases short and J 5 bases short, with 15 bases between. The CDR3: CSATPDVEDEQYF. CDR3 bases: TGCAGTGCTACCCCGGACGTGGAGGACGAGCAGTACTTC.

Concerning this clonotype itself: Given a much more abundant clone one base away, this may be a read error. This chain joins TRBV20-1 and TRBJ2-3, with D unclear. Looked up from germline, CDR1 is DFQATT and CDR2 is SNEGSKA (reference sequence). There are 11 residues in the CDR3. CDR3 coding DNA: TGCAGGGCCGAGCGAACAGATACGCAGTATTTT. This sequence encodes CRAERTDTQYF.